These 29 T cell receptor beta chains came from one sample sequenced in a study of Ad26.COV2.S vaccination and SARS-CoV-2 variants. Treatment denoted: roughly 19 received Ad26.COV2.S at low or high dose, single or two shots; 5 received placebo; per-sample allocation not given. Sample collection was performed on day 63 after the first vaccine or placebo injection. Clones were read by immunoSEQ multiplex PCR, and TCRdb kept only the in-frame ones, dropping some. The sample lists around 320,000 clones; around four fifths were seen once. The sequencing here drew on peripheral blood, taken in a trial of Ad26.COV2.S vaccine versus placebo. All receptors derive from a person between 18 and 60 years old who received the Ad26.COV2.S COVID-19 vaccine or a placebo.

This chain links TRBV11-1 with TRBJ1-1; no definite D call. Germline CDR1 reads SGHAT; CDR2 reads FQDESV (reference sequence). This CDR3 has 14 amino acids. The V gene lost 4 bases and the J gene lost 1 base, with 10 bases spanning the gap. CDR3: CASSSGSGNTEAFF. Written as DNA, the CDR3 is TGTGCCAGCAGCTCCGGGAGCGGGAACACTGAAGCTTTCTTT.

The chain uses TRBV4-2 and TRBJ2-5; D is undetermined. The germline CDR1 and CDR2 sequences are LGHNA and YNFKEQ. Trimming stripped 0 bases from V and 7 bases from J, with 9 bases between. The CDR3 runs to 13 residues. This CDR3 reads CASSQDAALTQYF. In DNA, the CDR3 is TGTGCCAGCAGCCAAGATGCAGCCTTGACCCAGTACTTC.

The genes are TRBV2 and TRBJ2-1; TRBD2 might be the D (5 bases). The V end was cut by 3 bases, the J end by 11 bases, with 14 bases between. The CDR3 is 13 residues long. Per germline, CDR1 SNHLY and CDR2 FYNNEI. CDR3: CASSEVGSSKQFF. CDR3 sequence (DNA): TGTGCCAGCAGTGAGGTTGGGAGTTCCAAGCAGTTCTTC.

CDR3 DNA: TGTGCCAGCAGCGGCGGTCGACGGGACAGGGTCCTTGGCAATCAGCCCCAGCATTTT. Its protein product is CASSGGRRDRVLGNQPQHF. The rearrangement uses TRBV9 and TRBJ1-5; 9 positions match TRBD1. CDR3 length equals 19 residues. Germline V lookup: CDR1 SGDLS, CDR2 YYNGEE. The trim removed 3 bases at V and 2 bases at J, leaving 15 bases unmatched.

The V gene is TRBV2, the J gene TRBJ1-5; D remains ambiguous. Trimming pared 3 bases from V and 7 bases from J, leaving 10 bases between. The CDR3 totals 13 residues. The V gene's germline CDR1 is SNHLY and CDR2 FYNNEI. Here the CDR3 reads CASSDLEEQPQHF. CDR3 DNA: TGTGCCAGCAGTGATTTGGAGGAACAGCCCCAGCATTTT.

This rearrangement joins TRBV2 to TRBJ2-7; 10 bases are a match to TRBD2. The length of the CDR3 is 17 residues. The V segment lost 0 bases and the J segment 0 bases; nucleotides outside the gene matches: 5. Germline V gene data show CDR1 as SNHLY and CDR2 as FYNNEI. The chain's CDR3 is CASSEALRTSGSYEQYF. DNA for the CDR3: TGTGCCAGCAGTGAAGCGCTTCGGACTAGCGGCTCCTACGAGCAGTACTTC.

This clone has just a few counts. The CDR3 sequence: CASSRGVSEQYF. CDR3 sequence (DNA): TGCGCCAGCAGCAGGGGCGTAAGCGAGCAGTACTTC. The J gene is TRBJ2-7, the V gene TRBV5-1, with D possibly TRBD1 on 5 matching bases. V was shortened by 4 bases and J by 6 bases, with 11 bases between the two germline ends. The CDR3 contains 12 residues. The germline V gene encodes CDR1 SGHRS and CDR2 YFSETQ. Full variable domain (outside the CDR3, taken from reference TRBV5-1 and TRBJ2-7): KAGVTQTPRYLIKTRGQQVTLSCSPISGHRSVSWYQQTPGQGLQFLFEYFSETQRNKGNFPGRFSGRQFSNSRSEMNVSTLELGDSALYLCASSRGVSEQYFGPGTRLTVT.

This chain connects TRBV5-1 to TRBJ1-2; D not certain. Germline loops: CDR1 SGHRS, CDR2 YFSETQ. Trimming took off 2 bases at V and 1 base at J, with 18 bases between the two ends. The CDR3 has 17 residues. CDR3 region: CASSLSLARTINYGYTF. CDR3 DNA: TGCGCCAGCAGCTTATCCCTGGCCAGGACGATTAACTATGGCTACACCTTC.

This sequence joins TRBV11-2 and TRBJ2-7; a possible D gene is TRBD1 (6 bases). The V end was cut by 2 bases, the J end by 2 bases, with 13 bases between. The CDR3 sequence is 15 residues long. Germline CDR1 is SGHAT and CDR2 is FQNNGV. CDR3 nucleotides: TGTGCCAGCAGCTTAAGATACGACAGGCCCTACGAGCAGTACTTC. Its translation: CASSLRYDRPYEQYF.

This clone was picked up a small number of times. The chain recombines TRBV6-1 with TRBJ1-1, with TRBD1 matching 9 bases. After removal of 4 bases from V and 10 bases from J, the junction contained 16 bases not matched to a gene. Germline CDR1 MNHNS, CDR2 SASEGT. CDR3 size: 16 residues. The CDR3 loop reads CASSGVLGQGERGAFF. The CDR3 DNA is TGTGCCAGCAGTGGGGTCCTGGGACAGGGTGAGAGAGGAGCTTTCTTT.

The rearrangement joins TRBV6-5 to TRBJ1-3, with TRBD1 matching 11 bases. With V trimmed by 6 bases and J by 2 bases, 3 bases remained unmatched. The CDR3 has 15 residues. Germline values: CDR1 MNHEY, CDR2 SVGAGI. The chain's CDR3 is CASRTGQGAGNTIYF. The DNA of the CDR3 is TGTGCCAGCAGAACGGGACAGGGGGCTGGAAACACCATATATTTT.

The chain has TRBV7-9 and TRBJ1-5; a possible D gene is TRBD1 (6 bases). Germline values: CDR1 SEHNR, CDR2 FQNEAQ (reference sequence). The CDR3 is 14 amino acids. The germline V and J ends were trimmed by 5 bases and 2 bases, with 10 bases remaining between them. The CDR3 sequence is CASSRDKGNQPQHF. The CDR3 region has the DNA TGTGCCAGCAGCAGGGACAAGGGCAATCAGCCCCAGCATTTT.

The V call is TRBV7-9, the J call TRBJ2-5; D is unclear. The germline gives CDR1 SEHNR, CDR2 FQNEAQ (reference sequence). With 0 bases removed from V and 5 bases from J, the gap between germline ends came to 13 bases. CDR3 length: 15 amino acids. CDR3 DNA sequence: TGTGCCAGCAGCTTAGCGCTAATGCCGAGGGAGACCCAGTACTTC. It specifies CASSLALMPRETQYF.

This clone has just one count. This rearrangement joins TRBV3-1 (or the pseudogene TRBV3-2) to TRBJ2-1, with 10 bases matching TRBD1. The CDR3 is made up of 15 amino acids. Trimming took 5 bases from V and 6 from J; bases not matched to a gene: 7. Germline V gene data show CDR1 as LGHDT and CDR2 as YNNKEL (reference sequence). The CDR3 bases are TGTGCCAGCAGCTGGGGACAGGGGCAATTCAATGAGCAGTTCTTC. It codes for CASSWGQGQFNEQFF.

The rearrangement joins TRBV28 to TRBJ2-3, with D perhaps TRBD1 (5 bases). This CDR3 contains 13 residues. CDR1 is MDHEN and CDR2 is SYDVKM in the germline V gene. Trimming removed 2 bases at V and 6 bases at J, with 9 bases between. CDR3 amino acids: CASSLAGSDTQYF. CDR3 coding DNA: TGTGCCAGCAGTTTAGCAGGGTCGGATACGCAGTATTTT.

This chain connects TRBV11-3 to TRBJ2-2, with TRBD2 identical over 11 bases. Losses at the gene ends were 5 bases for V and 6 bases for J; bases not matched to a gene: 8. CDR3 length: 16 residues. Per germline, CDR1 SGHNT and CDR2 YENEEA. Written as DNA, the CDR3 is TGTGCCAGCAGCCCTCGGACTAGCGGGTTAGCCGGGGAGCTGTTTTTT. Translated, it gives CASSPRTSGLAGELFF.

This sequence joins TRBV7-2 and TRBJ1-5; 7 bases map to TRBD1. The CDR3 has 16 residues. The V gene end was trimmed by 5 bases and the J gene end by 4 bases; junction bases not matched to a gene: 11. From germline, CDR1 is SGHTA and CDR2 FQGNSA. The chain's CDR3 is CASSQIPGQLNQPQHF. The CDR3 DNA follows: TGTGCCAGCAGCCAAATTCCGGGACAGTTAAATCAGCCCCAGCATTTT.

The chain links TRBV19 to TRBJ1-1; D unresolved. Germline lookup yields CDR1 LNHDA and CDR2 SQIVND (reference sequence). The V end lost 3 bases, the J end lost 1 base, and 6 bases lay between the germline ends. The CDR3 has 13 amino acids. For the CDR3, the DNA is TGTGCCAGTAGTATTTCTGCGAACACTGAAGCTTTCTTT. It yields the protein CASSISANTEAFF.

The CDR3 DNA is TGTGCCAGCAGCTTAGTTGGCGGTTACGAGCAGTTCTTC. The encoded protein is CASSLVGGYEQFF. V and J are TRBV7-2 and TRBJ2-1, with D unresolved. Germline loops: CDR1 SGHTA, CDR2 FQGNSA. Trimming stripped 1 base from V and 10 bases from J, with 11 bases between. The CDR3 runs to 13 residues.

The chain employs TRBV28 and TRBJ2-3, with D unclear. The CDR3 is 12 amino acids. The germline V gene encodes CDR1 MDHEN and CDR2 SYDVKM. V was shortened by 10 bases and J by 0 bases, with 8 bases between the two germline ends. CDR3 loop: CATEPSTDTQYF. The DNA of the CDR3 is TGTGCCACCGAGCCCAGCACAGATACGCAGTATTTT.

This clone was counted once. The rearrangement joins TRBV5-1 to TRBJ1-4; D perhaps matches TRBD1 (6 bases). The germline V and J ends were trimmed by 0 bases and 7 bases, with 7 bases remaining between them. The CDR3 is made up of 13 amino acids. Looked up from germline, CDR1 is SGHRS and CDR2 is YFSETQ. Here the CDR3 reads CASSLGQVEKLFF. The CDR3 coding sequence is TGCGCCAGCAGCTTGGGACAGGTTGAAAAACTGTTTTTT.

In DNA, the CDR3 is TGTGCCAGCAGGGGGGGACAGAACACTGAAGCTTTCTTT. This encodes CASRGGQNTEAFF. The chain employs TRBV28 and TRBJ1-1; possibly TRBD1 for D (6 bases). Trimming left V 6 bases short and J 1 base short, with 9 bases between. Per germline, CDR1 MDHEN and CDR2 SYDVKM. The CDR3 consists of 13 residues.

CDR3 in amino acids: CASSSPSSGFSETQYF. The CDR3 nucleotides read TGCGCCAGCAGCTCACCATCTAGCGGGTTTTCAGAGACCCAGTACTTC. V gene TRBV5-1 combines with J gene TRBJ2-5; 8 positions match TRBD2. V trimming: 3 bases; J trimming: 4 bases; junction bases outside the gene matches: 11. Germline CDR1 SGHRS, CDR2 YFSETQ. This CDR3 region has 16 residues. The full variable domain, with the rest looked up from reference TRBV5-1 and TRBJ2-5, is KAGVTQTPRYLIKTRGQQVTLSCSPISGHRSVSWYQQTPGQGLQFLFEYFSETQRNKGNFPGRFSGRQFSNSRSEMNVSTLELGDSALYLCASSSPSSGFSETQYFGPGTRLLVL.

The rearrangement joins TRBV7-8 to TRBJ2-5; no clear D gene. From germline, CDR1 is SGHVS and CDR2 FQNEAQ. V was pared by 1 base and J by 1 base, with 22 bases between. This CDR3 contains 19 residues. The CDR3 DNA sequence: TGTGCCAGCAGCTTAGGTTCGCGGTTAGGAACAAAATTCCAAGAGACCCAGTACTTC. Its translation is CASSLGSRLGTKFQETQYF.

This chain uses TRBV3-1 (or the pseudogene TRBV3-2) with TRBJ2-5, with TRBD2 matching over 10 bases. The CDR3 covers 13 residues. The germline CDR1 and CDR2 sequences are LGHDT and YNNKEL (reference sequence). The V segment lost 6 bases and the J segment 4 bases; nucleotides outside the gene matches: 2. The CDR3 DNA is TGTGCCAGCAGGCCTAGCGGGGGAGAGACCCAGTACTTC. Protein: CASRPSGGETQYF.

CDR3 loop: CASSQEPRDTQYF. The CDR3 DNA is TGCGCCAGCAGCCAAGAACCACGGGATACGCAGTATTTT. The rearrangement uses TRBV4-1 and TRBJ2-3; D gene ambiguous. V shed 0 bases and J shed 6 bases, with 7 bases lying between them. Germline V CDR1 and CDR2: MGHRA, YSYEKL. The CDR3 has 13 amino acids.

This sequence joins TRBV14 and TRBJ2-7; D is unclear. CDR3 size: 13 residues. CDR1 is SGHDN and CDR2 is FVKESK in the germline V gene. With 4 bases removed from V and 6 bases from J, the gap between germline ends came to 13 bases. CDR3 DNA: TGTGCCAGCAGCCTAGCCTCAGGCGCCGAGCAGTACTTC. This sequence encodes CASSLASGAEQYF.

This chain connects TRBV25-1 to TRBJ2-5, with D perhaps given as TRBD1 or TRBD2 (6 bases each). CDR3 size: 15 residues. Trimming left V 3 bases short and J 5 bases short, with 16 bases between. Germline assignment: CDR1 MGHDK and CDR2 SYGVNS. The chain's CDR3 is CASSEFSGEVETQYF. The CDR3 DNA is TGTGCCAGCAGTGAGTTTTCAGGGGAGGTGGAGACCCAGTACTTC.

This sequence joins TRBV7-3 and TRBJ2-1; TRBD1 or TRBD2 may be the D gene (5 bases each). The CDR3 spans 14 residues. Trimming shortened V by 2 bases and J by 5 bases, and 10 bases separated the two germline ends. The germline CDR1 and CDR2 sequences are SGHTA and FQGTGA. The CDR3 protein is CASSLRLGDNEQFF. CDR3 nucleotide sequence: TGTGCCAGCAGCTTACGTCTGGGGGACAATGAGCAGTTCTTC.